These 30 T cell receptor beta chains were sequenced from one sample in a study of blood T cell repertoires in COVID-19. The repertoire was sequenced with immunoSEQ multiplex PCR; TCRdb's copy has only in-frame clones and lacks some. Among 150,000 to 200,000 clones listed, 90% were seen once. The sample consisted of peripheral blood. The receptors originated from a man aged 45-60 years with acute or convalescent COVID-19.

This chain connects TRBV2 to TRBJ2-1, with TRBD2 matching over 7 bases. Trimming took 2 bases from V and 4 from J; bases not matched to a gene: 8. The CDR3 is made up of 16 amino acids. The germline V gene has CDR1 SNHLY and CDR2 FYNNEI. The CDR3 region has the DNA TGTGCCAGCAGTGAACGGAGGCTAGCGGAATACAATGAGCAGTTCTTC. This translates into CASSERRLAEYNEQFF.

The chain recombines TRBV7-6 with TRBJ2-1; no definite D call. There are 15 residues in the CDR3. Trimming shortened V by 1 base and J by 3 bases, and 10 bases separated the two germline ends. Germline values: CDR1 SGHVS, CDR2 FNYEAQ. CDR3 region: CASSLDSLSYNEQFF. The CDR3 DNA is TGTGCCAGCAGCTTAGACAGCTTGAGCTACAATGAGCAGTTCTTC.

The gene calls are TRBV19 and TRBJ1-2; D remains ambiguous. Trimming took off 7 bases at V and 3 bases at J, with 21 bases between the two ends. The CDR3 extends over 16 amino acids. The V gene's germline CDR1 is LNHDA and CDR2 SQIVND (reference sequence). CDR3 coding DNA: TGTGCCAGTACCAGATGGGCAGGAAGTTCGGACTATGGCTACACCTTC. It translates to CASTRWAGSSDYGYTF.

CDR3 amino acids: CASSSTTLGNQPQHF. The CDR3 bases are TGTGCCAGCAGCTCGACAACCCTTGGGAATCAGCCCCAGCATTTT. The chain links TRBV28 to TRBJ1-5; D is undetermined. The CDR3 extends over 15 amino acids. Trimming pared 6 bases from V and 4 bases from J, leaving 16 bases between. Germline-derived CDR1 and CDR2 are MDHEN and SYDVKM.

This chain joins TRBV19 and TRBJ2-1, with 9 positions matching TRBD2. J was trimmed by 5 bases and V by 5 bases; bases with no gene match: 10. The CDR3 sequence is 16 residues long. Germline V gene lookup returns CDR1 LNHDA and CDR2 SQIVND (reference sequence). The CDR3 is CASSARLAALNNEQFF. As DNA, the CDR3 is TGTGCCAGTAGTGCCCGACTAGCGGCCCTAAACAATGAGCAGTTCTTC.

This clone is a singleton in its sample. The rearrangement uses TRBV7-8 and TRBJ1-3; D gene ambiguous. The CDR3 extends over 13 amino acids. CDR1 is SGHVS and CDR2 is FQNEAQ in the germline V gene. The germline V and J ends were trimmed by 2 bases and 4 bases, with 6 bases remaining between them. The CDR3 protein is CASSLQAGNTIYF. CDR3 coding DNA: TGTGCCAGCAGCTTACAGGCCGGAAACACCATATATTTT. The full variable domain, its missing parts supplied by reference TRBV7-8 and TRBJ1-3, is GAGVSQSPRYKVAKRGQDVALRCDPISGHVSLFWYQQALGQGPEFLTYFQNEAQLDKSGLPSDRFFAERPEGSVSTLKIQRTQQEDSAVYLCASSLQAGNTIYFGEGSWLTVV.

The rearrangement links TRBV28 to TRBJ1-4; D call uncertain. The germline V gene encodes CDR1 MDHEN and CDR2 SYDVKM. This CDR3 spans 15 amino acids. Trimming took off 2 bases at V and 8 bases at J, with 15 bases between the two ends. CDR3 region: CASSLVFGSWEKLFF. The CDR3 DNA reads as TGTGCCAGCAGTTTAGTTTTCGGGAGTTGGGAAAAACTGTTTTTT.

The chain combines TRBV30 with TRBJ2-7, with a possible D match to TRBD2 (5 bases). Germline CDR1 GTSNPN, CDR2 SVGIG (reference sequence). The CDR3 covers 11 residues. Trimming took off 1 base at V and 5 bases at J, with 6 bases between the two ends. This CDR3 reads CAWSAGNEQYV. The CDR3 DNA follows: TGTGCCTGGAGTGCCGGGAACGAGCAGTACGTC.

This clone has only one observation. The J gene is TRBJ1-2, the V gene TRBV28; 8 positions agree with TRBD1. The CDR3 runs to 14 residues. With 6 bases clipped from V and 8 bases from J, the junction kept 11 bases outside the gene matches. Germline CDR1 is MDHEN and CDR2 is SYDVKM. Here the CDR3 DNA reads TGTGCCAGCAGCCCCCCCGGACAGGGCAACGGCTACACCTTC. Translating gives CASSPPGQGNGYTF.

This clone appeared a few times. The chain joins TRBV6-6 to TRBJ2-2, with 7 positions matching TRBD2. The CDR3 covers 16 residues. With V trimmed by 6 bases and J by 1 base, 8 bases remained unmatched. CDR1 and CDR2 (germline): MNHNY, SVGAGI (reference sequence). CDR3 in amino acids: CASSSRSGVNTGELFF. The CDR3 DNA reads TGTGCCAGCAGCTCCCGAAGCGGGGTGAACACCGGGGAGCTGTTTTTT.

This sequence joins TRBV5-4 and TRBJ1-1, with 8 nucleotides matching TRBD1. The CDR3 has 13 amino acids. With V trimmed by 2 bases and J by 5 bases, 2 bases remained unmatched. Germline V gives CDR1 SGHNT, CDR2 YYREEE (reference sequence). The CDR3 reads CASSLQGGTEAFF. In DNA, the CDR3 is TGTGCCAGCAGCTTACAGGGGGGGACTGAAGCTTTCTTT.

This clone has only one observation. The CDR3 protein is CASSPTGRETDTQYF. CDR3 in DNA: TGCGCCAGCAGCCCGACGGGGCGGGAGACAGATACGCAGTATTTT. The rearrangement joins TRBV5-1 to TRBJ2-3; TRBD2 agrees at 7 bases. The CDR3 runs 15 residues. Trimming at V came to 4 bases and at J to 3 bases, leaving 8 bases not matched to a gene. CDR1 and CDR2 from the germline V gene are SGHRS and YFSETQ.

This clone has only one observation. The chain is built from TRBV7-6 and TRBJ1-5; 8 bases are a match to TRBD1. The CDR3 extends over 15 amino acids. Germline V gene lookup returns CDR1 SGHVS and CDR2 FNYEAQ. V shed 1 base and J 7 bases; nucleotides not matched to a gene: 6. The CDR3 spells CASSLDPTGVQPQHF. The CDR3 DNA is TGTGCCAGCAGCTTAGACCCGACAGGGGTGCAGCCCCAGCATTTT.

This sequence joins TRBV7-2 and TRBJ2-1; 8 positions agree with TRBD1. The germline gives CDR1 SGHTA, CDR2 FQGNSA. The CDR3 totals 15 residues. With V trimmed by 3 bases and J by 6 bases, 7 bases remained unmatched. CDR3 residues: CASSFAVTGGNEQFF. The CDR3 nucleotides are TGTGCCAGCAGCTTTGCCGTCACAGGGGGCAATGAGCAGTTCTTC.

The CDR3 spells CASSHGLAGVLNTGELFF. The CDR3 region has the DNA TGCGCCAGCAGCCACGGACTAGCGGGAGTTTTAAACACCGGGGAGCTGTTTTTT. The chain recombines TRBV4-1 with TRBJ2-2; 13 nucleotides agree with TRBD2. Germline trimming cut 3 bases from V and 2 bases from J; bases unmatched to any gene: 6. This CDR3 comprises 18 residues. The germline V gene has CDR1 MGHRA and CDR2 YSYEKL.

The CDR3 DNA reads as TGTGCCAGCAGTTTGGCCAGGGGCGCATTAGATACGCAGTATTTT. This translates into CASSLARGALDTQYF. The chain uses TRBV28 and TRBJ2-3, with D perhaps matching TRBD1 (6 bases). V shed 3 bases and J shed 5 bases, with 15 bases lying between them. The CDR3 totals 15 residues. Per the germline V gene, CDR1 is MDHEN and CDR2 is SYDVKM.

This sequence joins TRBV5-4 and TRBJ1-2, with 7 bases lining up with TRBD1. V was clipped by 5 bases and J by 3 bases; unmatched bases: 4. There are 13 residues in the CDR3. CDR1 is SGHNT, CDR2 YYREEE, per germline (reference sequence). The CDR3 DNA is TGTGCCAGCAGATCGACAGGGCACTATGGCTACACCTTC. The encoded protein is CASRSTGHYGYTF.

This clone showed up just once. Written as DNA, the CDR3 is TGTGCCAGTAGTAGACAGATTTCTAATGAAAAACTGTTTTTT. It yields the protein CASSRQISNEKLFF. The chain carries TRBV19 and TRBJ1-4; perhaps TRBD1 as D (5 bases). Germline assignment: CDR1 LNHDA and CDR2 SQIVND (reference sequence). V dropped 4 bases and J dropped 3 bases, with 9 bases sitting between them. The CDR3 runs to 14 residues.

CDR3 nucleotides: TGTGCCAGCACAAACAGGGGGAGCGAAAAACTGTTTTTT. Its translation: CASTNRGSEKLFF. V and J are TRBV28 and TRBJ1-4, with 8 bases that match TRBD1. This CDR3 has 13 residues. With 7 bases clipped from V and 8 bases from J, the junction kept 6 bases outside the gene matches. Germline CDR1 MDHEN, CDR2 SYDVKM.

V gene TRBV30 combines with J gene TRBJ2-5; TRBD2 matches at 9 bases. With 5 bases clipped from V and 5 bases from J, the junction kept 12 bases outside the gene matches. The CDR3 has 15 amino acids. The V gene's germline CDR1 is GTSNPN and CDR2 SVGIG (reference sequence). The CDR3 protein is CAWGVGGRARETQYF. CDR3 sequence (DNA): TGTGCCTGGGGGGTCGGCGGGAGGGCCAGGGAGACCCAGTACTTC.

The rearrangement joins TRBV5-6 to TRBJ1-4; D is uncertain. Germline V gene data show CDR1 as SGHDT and CDR2 as YYEEEE. V lost 0 bases, J lost 3 bases, and 9 bases lay in between. The CDR3 totals 15 residues. The CDR3 region is CASSLARNPNEKLFF. The DNA for the CDR3 is TGTGCCAGCAGCTTGGCCAGGAATCCTAATGAAAAACTGTTTTTT.

This rearrangement joins TRBV25-1 to TRBJ1-2; perhaps TRBD1 as D (5 bases). Trimming removed 6 bases from V and 4 bases from J, with 12 bases in between. Germline CDR1 is MGHDK and CDR2 is SYGVNS. The CDR3 runs 13 residues. As DNA, the CDR3 is TGTGCCAGCAGCGCACGGACATTCTATGGCTACACCTTC. Translation gives CASSARTFYGYTF.

The chain couples TRBV10-3 to TRBJ1-4; D perhaps matches TRBD1 (5 bases). Per the germline V gene, CDR1 is ENHRY and CDR2 is SYGVKD. The CDR3 is made up of 14 amino acids. Trimming stripped 10 bases from V and 5 bases from J, with 17 bases between. CDR3 protein: CATRGKGPNEKLFF. The CDR3 coding sequence is TGTGCCACCCGGGGGAAGGGACCAAATGAAAAACTGTTTTTT.

This chain connects TRBV5-1 to TRBJ1-1; D gene unclear. The CDR3 has 13 residues. With 5 bases removed from V and 4 bases from J, the gap between germline ends came to 12 bases. Germline V gene sequence: CDR1 SGHRS, CDR2 YFSETQ. CDR3: CASSGPLGTEAFF. DNA for the CDR3: TGCGCCAGCAGTGGTCCCCTAGGCACTGAAGCTTTCTTT.

The gene calls are TRBV28 and TRBJ2-7; 8 bases align to TRBD2. This CDR3 has 14 amino acids. Germline CDR1 reads MDHEN; CDR2 reads SYDVKM. V gave up 4 bases and J gave up 4 bases; unmatched junction bases: 6. The CDR3 region has the DNA TGTGCCAGCAGTTCAGGCGGGGGGAGGTACGAGCAGTACGTC. This encodes CASSSGGGRYEQYV.

V usage is TRBV11-2 and J usage is TRBJ2-5; 7 bases are a match to TRBD2. Germline CDR1 SGHAT, CDR2 FQNNGV. V shed 3 bases, J shed 5 bases, and the junction held 21 bases outside the gene matches. This CDR3 spans 19 amino acids. CDR3 residues: CASSLYEAGSHTPGETQYF. The CDR3 bases are TGTGCCAGCAGCTTGTACGAAGCGGGGTCCCACACACCGGGGGAGACCCAGTACTTC.

The CDR3 region is CASSFVGGVGETQYF. The CDR3 region has the DNA TGTGCCAGCAGCTTCGTGGGGGGTGTTGGAGAGACCCAGTACTTC. This chain links TRBV7-9 with TRBJ2-5; D might be TRBD2 (6 bases). CDR3 size: 15 residues. The germline V gene encodes CDR1 SEHNR and CDR2 FQNEAQ (reference sequence). The V gene lost 3 bases and the J gene lost 4 bases, with 15 bases spanning the gap.

The chain is built from TRBV19 and TRBJ2-1, with 8 bases matching TRBD1. CDR3 length: 16 amino acids. The junction had 12 bases not matched to a gene; V was cut back by 4 bases and J by 7 bases. Germline CDR1 and CDR2: LNHDA and SQIVND (reference sequence). The CDR3 sequence: CASSSLGQVLKNEQFF. CDR3 coding DNA: TGTGCCAGTAGTAGCTTGGGACAGGTATTAAAGAATGAGCAGTTCTTC.

The J gene is TRBJ2-1, the V gene TRBV2, with TRBD2 identical over 8 bases. The V gene end was trimmed by 3 bases and the J gene end by 6 bases; junction bases not matched to a gene: 10. Per germline, CDR1 SNHLY and CDR2 FYNNEI. The CDR3 contains 16 residues. CDR3 sequence (DNA): TGTGCCAGCAGTGATCTTCCGGGAGGGATGCTCAATGAGCAGTTCTTC. Its protein product is CASSDLPGGMLNEQFF.

The V gene is TRBV10-3, the J gene TRBJ1-2; weak D call: TRBD1 (5 bases). The germline V gene has CDR1 ENHRY and CDR2 SYGVKD. This CDR3 region has 13 residues. The germline V and J ends were trimmed by 8 bases and 2 bases, with 12 bases remaining between them. CDR3 sequence reads: CAIRGGENYGYTF. CDR3 nucleotide sequence: TGTGCCATCCGTGGGGGGGAGAACTATGGCTACACCTTC.